The subject of this entry is one T cell receptor (beta chain). Germline lookup yields CDR1 MNHEY and CDR2 SMNVEV (reference sequence). The CDR3 spans 17 residues. V shed 3 bases, J shed 0 bases, and the junction held 4 bases outside the gene matches. The sample originates from a study of blood T cell repertoires in COVID-19. Turning to the study itself: Samples came from the United States, Italy and Spain, spanning acute and convalescent COVID-19. In each case, the material was cDNA or gDNA derived from T cells, B-cell-depleted T cells, or PBMCs.

Methods used by the authors: From reference gene primer amplification, estimates of nucleated cell counts were derived. TCRdb's table, derived via immunoSEQ multiplex PCR, lists solely in-frame clones and lacks some. V and J calls plus clone size are reproduced from that table; the DNA served to infer D and trimming. The sample yields 160,000 or so clones, roughly 80% seen once. The receptor's source is a woman of 80 years or more with acute or convalescent COVID-19. Sample: peripheral blood. The genes are TRBV27 and TRBJ2-6; 8 bases agree with TRBD1. The CDR3 here is CASSFRGPDSGANVLTF. In DNA, the CDR3 is TGTGCCAGCAGTTTCAGGGGGCCCGACTCTGGGGCCAACGTCCTGACTTTC.